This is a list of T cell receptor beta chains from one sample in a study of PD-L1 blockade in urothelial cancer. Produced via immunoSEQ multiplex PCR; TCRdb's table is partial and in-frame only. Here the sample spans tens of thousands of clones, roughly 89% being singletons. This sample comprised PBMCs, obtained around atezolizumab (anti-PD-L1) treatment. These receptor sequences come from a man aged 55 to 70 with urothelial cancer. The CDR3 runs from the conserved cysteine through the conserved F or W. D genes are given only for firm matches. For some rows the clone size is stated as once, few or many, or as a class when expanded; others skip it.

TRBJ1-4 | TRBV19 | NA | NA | TGTGCCAGTAGTCTCTTAATCGGGATGACGCCACTTAATGAAAAACTGTTTTTT | CASSLLIGMTPLNEKLFF
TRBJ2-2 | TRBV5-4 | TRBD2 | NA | TGTGCCAGCAGGCCCAGCGGGAGGGAAGCCGGGGAGCTGTTTTTT | CASRPSGREAGELFF
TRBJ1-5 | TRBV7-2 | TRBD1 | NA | TGTGCCAGCAGCCGACAGGGGAATCAGCCCCAGCATTTT | CASSRQGNQPQHF
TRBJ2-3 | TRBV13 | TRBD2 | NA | TGTGCCAGCAGCTTAGGCGGGACTACCACAGATACGCAGTATTTT | CASSLGGTTTDTQYF
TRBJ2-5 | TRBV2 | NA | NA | TGTGCCAGCAGTCTCCGCTCCACGATTATAGAGAGGGAGACCCAGTACTTC | CASSLRSTIIERETQYF
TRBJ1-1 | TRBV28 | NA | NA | TGTGCCACCTCGGGGAGACAAGCTTTCTTT | CATSGRQAFF
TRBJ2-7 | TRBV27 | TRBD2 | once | TGTGCCAGCAGTTCCCCCCCAGGGGATGAAGCTAGCGGGATCGAGCAGTACTTC | CASSSPPGDEASGIEQYF
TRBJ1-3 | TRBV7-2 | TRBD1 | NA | TGTGCCAGCAGCTTAGAGTGGACAGGGGTCTCTGGAAACACCATATATTTT | CASSLEWTGVSGNTIYF
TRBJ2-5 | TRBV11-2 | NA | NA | TGTGCCAGCAGCTTAAATCGGGGGACCCAGTACTTC | CASSLNRGTQYF
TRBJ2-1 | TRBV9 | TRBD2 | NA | TGTGCCAGCAGCACAACAACTAGCGGGAGTTACAATGAGCAGTTCTTC | CASSTTTSGSYNEQFF
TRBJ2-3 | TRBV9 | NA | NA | TGTGCCAGCAGCGCTGAATTACTCGGGGCAGATACGCAGTATTTT | CASSAELLGADTQYF
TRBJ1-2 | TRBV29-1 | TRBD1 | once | TGCAGCGTTGACCGGACAGGGGGTGGCTACACCTTC | CSVDRTGGGYTF
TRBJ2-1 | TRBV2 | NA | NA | TGTGCCAGCAGGCCCCGGGACACTAGGGCCTACAATGAGCAGTTCTTC | CASRPRDTRAYNEQFF
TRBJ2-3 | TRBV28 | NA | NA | TGTGCCAGCAGTACGACTAGTCCAGATACGCAGTATTTT | CASSTTSPDTQYF
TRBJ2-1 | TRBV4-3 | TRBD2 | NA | TGCGCCAGCAGCCAACGTGGACTAGGTGCAGGTGAGCAGTTCTTC | CASSQRGLGAGEQFF
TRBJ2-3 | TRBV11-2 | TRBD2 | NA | TGTGCCAGCAGCTTACTAGCGGTAGTGGATACGCAGTATTTT | CASSLLAVVDTQYF
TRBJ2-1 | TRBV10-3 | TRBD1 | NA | TGTGCCATCAGCGACAGGACAGGGGCTAGGAATGAGCAGTTCTTC | CAISDRTGARNEQFF
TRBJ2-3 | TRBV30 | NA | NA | TGTGCCTGGACTATAAAGGGGACAGATACGCAGTATTTT | CAWTIKGTDTQYF
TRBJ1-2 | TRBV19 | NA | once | TGTGCCAGTAGTATCTCGTCCAGGTCAGCTAACTATGGCTACACCTTC | CASSISSRSANYGYTF
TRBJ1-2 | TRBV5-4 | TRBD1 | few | TGTGCCAGCAGCTTGGAGGGGGCGCCGAGCTATGGCTACACCTTC | CASSLEGAPSYGYTF
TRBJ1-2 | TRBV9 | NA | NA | TGTGCCAGCAGCACACCCTTTACAGGCTATGGCTACACCTTC | CASSTPFTGYGYTF
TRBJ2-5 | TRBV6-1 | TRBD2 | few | TGTGCCAGCAGACCCGGGGGGGCGGGAAGCGAGACCCAGTACTTC | CASRPGGAGSETQYF
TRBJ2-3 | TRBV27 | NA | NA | TGTGCCAGCAGTTTATCTCCAGGGATGATAGATACGCAGTATTTT | CASSLSPGMIDTQYF
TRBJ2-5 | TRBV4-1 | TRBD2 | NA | TGCGCCAGCAGCCTACCACGAGCGGGGGAGCAAGAGACCCAGTACTTC | CASSLPRAGEQETQYF
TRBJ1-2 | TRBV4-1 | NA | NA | TGCGCCAGCAGCCAAGTACAGACACCGGGGGGCTACACCTTC | CASSQVQTPGGYTF
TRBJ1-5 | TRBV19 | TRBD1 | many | TGTGCCAGTACCACGGGACAGGGAGGCCGGTATAGCAATCAGCCCCAGCATTTT | CASTTGQGGRYSNQPQHF
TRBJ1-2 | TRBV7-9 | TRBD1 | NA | TGTGCCAGCAGCTCTCGGACAGGCTTCCTATATGGCTACACCTTC | CASSSRTGFLYGYTF
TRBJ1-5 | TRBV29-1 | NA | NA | TGCAGCGTTTGGGAAGGGGGCAATCAGCCCCAGCATTTT | CSVWEGGNQPQHF
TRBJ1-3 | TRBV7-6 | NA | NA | TGTGCCAGCAGCTTAGAGCAGGGAGGGATCTCTGGAAACACCATATATTTT | CASSLEQGGISGNTIYF
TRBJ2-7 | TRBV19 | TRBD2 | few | TGTGCCAGTAGTATCACAGCGGGGGGCTCCTACGAGCAGTACTTC | CASSITAGGSYEQYF
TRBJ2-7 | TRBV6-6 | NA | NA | TGTGCCAGCAGTTACAACAGCGGGTACGAGCAGTACTTC | CASSYNSGYEQYF
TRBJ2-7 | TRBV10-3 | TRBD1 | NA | TGTGCCTCAAAGGGACAGGGTAGCTACGAGCAGTACTTC | CASKGQGSYEQYF
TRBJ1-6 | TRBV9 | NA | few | TGTGCCAGCAGCGTGTCGGTAGATAATTCACCCCTCCACTTT | CASSVSVDNSPLHF
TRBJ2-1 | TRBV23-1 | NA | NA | TGCGCCAGCAGTCAAACGCGGAATTTGGACAGCTTATGGCTCCGTAGAAACACAGAGCAGTTCTTC | CASSQTRNLDSLWLRRNTEQFF
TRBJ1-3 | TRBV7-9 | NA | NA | TGTGCCAGCAGCTTCGCCCAGGGGCGGGCTGGAAACACCATATATTTT | CASSFAQGRAGNTIYF
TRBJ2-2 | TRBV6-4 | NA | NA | TGTGCCAGCAGTGGCCACTTCAACACCGGGGAGCTGTTTTTT | CASSGHFNTGELFF
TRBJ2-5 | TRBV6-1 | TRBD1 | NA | TGTGCCAGCAGAGCCCGACAGGGGATCCAAGAGACCCAGTACTTC | CASRARQGIQETQYF
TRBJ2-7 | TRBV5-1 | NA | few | TGCGCCAGCAGCTTGGGGCTCGGGGTTTACGAGCAGTACTTC | CASSLGLGVYEQYF
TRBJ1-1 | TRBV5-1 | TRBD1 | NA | TGCGCCAGCAGCTACCGGGACAGGGGGAGCACTGAAGCTTTCTTT | CASSYRDRGSTEAFF
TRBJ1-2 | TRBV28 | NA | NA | TGTGCCAGCAGTTTAGACGCCTGGGAGAAGGGTGGCTACACCTTC | CASSLDAWEKGGYTF
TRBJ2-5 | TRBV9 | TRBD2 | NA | TGTGCCAGCAGCGTTGGGACTAGCGGGAGCCAAGAGACCCAGTACTTC | CASSVGTSGSQETQYF
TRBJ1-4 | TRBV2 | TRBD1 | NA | TGTGCCAGCAGTACGACAGGGGTCCCTAATGAAAAACTGTTTTTT | CASSTTGVPNEKLFF
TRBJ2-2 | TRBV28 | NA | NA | TGTGCCAGCAGTTTATACTCCCTGAACACCGGGGAGCTGTTTTTT | CASSLYSLNTGELFF
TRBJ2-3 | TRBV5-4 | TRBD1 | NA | TGTGCCAGCAGCCCACCGGGACAGGGCTTCACAGATACGCAGTATTTT | CASSPPGQGFTDTQYF
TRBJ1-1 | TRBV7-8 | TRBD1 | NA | TGTGCCAGCAGGTCCCAGACAGGGCTTGCAGAGGCTTTCTTT | CASRSQTGLAEAFF
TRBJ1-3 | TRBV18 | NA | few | TGTGCCAGCTCATCCAGCGAAACTAGCTCTGGAAACACCATATATTTT | CASSSSETSSGNTIYF
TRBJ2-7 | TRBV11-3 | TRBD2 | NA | TGTGCCAGCAGCCCCGGGACTAGCGGGAAAACAGAGCAGTACTTC | CASSPGTSGKTEQYF
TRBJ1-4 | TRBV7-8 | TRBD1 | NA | TGTGCCAGCAGCCCGCGACAGGGAGTTAATGAAAAACTGTTTTTT | CASSPRQGVNEKLFF
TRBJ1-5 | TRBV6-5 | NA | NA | TGTGCCAGCAGTTACTTCGAAGGACAGACCCAGCATTTT | CASSYFEGQTQHF
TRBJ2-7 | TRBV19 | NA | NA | TGTGCCAGTAGTCCCAGCGGGCAAAAGCTCGCGCAGTACTTC | CASSPSGQKLAQYF
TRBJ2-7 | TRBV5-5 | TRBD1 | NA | TGTGCCAGCAGCTGGACAGGGGGCGGGTCCTACGAGCAGTACTTC | CASSWTGGGSYEQYF
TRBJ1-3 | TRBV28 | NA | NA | TGTGCCAGCCAGGGGAGCTCTGGAAACACCATATATTTT | CASQGSSGNTIYF
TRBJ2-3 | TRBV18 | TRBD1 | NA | TGTGCCAGCTCACCACCGGGACAGGGGGCGGGAGATACGCAGTATTTT | CASSPPGQGAGDTQYF
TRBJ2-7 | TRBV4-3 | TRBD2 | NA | TGCGCCAGCAGCCAAGCTAGCGGGGGCTCCTACGAGCAGTACTTC | CASSQASGGSYEQYF
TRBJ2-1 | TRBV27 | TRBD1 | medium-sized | TGTGCCAGCAGTTTCCAACCCCTGGGACAGAACCCATACAATGAGCAGTTCTTC | CASSFQPLGQNPYNEQFF
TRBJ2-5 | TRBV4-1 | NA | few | TGCGCCAGAAATATCAGGGCTGGGGAGACCCAGTACTTC | CARNIRAGETQYF
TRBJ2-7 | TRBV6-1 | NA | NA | TGTGCCAGCAGTGAAGCCCGTTACTACTCCTACGAGCAGTACTTC | CASSEARYYSYEQYF
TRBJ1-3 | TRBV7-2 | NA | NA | TGTGCCAGCAGCTTAGGGAGGACGCAAAGAAACACCATATATTTT | CASSLGRTQRNTIYF
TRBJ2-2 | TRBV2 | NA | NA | TGTGCCAGCAGTACAGCGGGTGCGAACACCGGGGAGCTGTTTTTT | CASSTAGANTGELFF